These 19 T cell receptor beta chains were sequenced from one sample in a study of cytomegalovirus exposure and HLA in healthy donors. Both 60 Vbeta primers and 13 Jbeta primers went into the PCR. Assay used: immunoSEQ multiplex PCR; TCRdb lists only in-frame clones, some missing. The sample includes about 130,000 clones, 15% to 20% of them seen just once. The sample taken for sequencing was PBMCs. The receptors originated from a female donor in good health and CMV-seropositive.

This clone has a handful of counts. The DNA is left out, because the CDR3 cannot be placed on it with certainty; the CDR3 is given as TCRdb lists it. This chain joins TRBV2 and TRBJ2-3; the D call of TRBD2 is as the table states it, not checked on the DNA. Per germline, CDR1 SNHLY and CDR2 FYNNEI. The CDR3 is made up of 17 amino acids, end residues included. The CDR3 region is CASSSSTSGGHTDTQYF.

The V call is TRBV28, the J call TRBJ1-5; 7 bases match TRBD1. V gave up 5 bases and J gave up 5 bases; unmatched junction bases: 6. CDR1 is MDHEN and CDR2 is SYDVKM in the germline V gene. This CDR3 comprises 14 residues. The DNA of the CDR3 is TGTGCCAGCAGTCCTGGGACAGCCTATCAGCCCCAGCATTTT. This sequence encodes CASSPGTAYQPQHF. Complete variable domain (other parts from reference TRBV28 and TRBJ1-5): DVKVTQSSRYLVKRTGEKVFLECVQDMDHENMFWYRQDPGLGLRLIYFSYDVKMKEKGDIPEGYSVSREKKERFSLILESASTNQTSMYLCASSPGTAYQPQHFGDGTRLSIL.

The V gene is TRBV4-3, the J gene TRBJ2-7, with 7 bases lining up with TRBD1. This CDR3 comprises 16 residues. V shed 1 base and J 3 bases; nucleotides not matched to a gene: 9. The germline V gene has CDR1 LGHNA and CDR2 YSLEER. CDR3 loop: CASSQVAGTANYEQYF. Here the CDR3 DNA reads TGCGCCAGCAGCCAAGTGGCCGGGACAGCAAACTACGAGCAGTACTTC.

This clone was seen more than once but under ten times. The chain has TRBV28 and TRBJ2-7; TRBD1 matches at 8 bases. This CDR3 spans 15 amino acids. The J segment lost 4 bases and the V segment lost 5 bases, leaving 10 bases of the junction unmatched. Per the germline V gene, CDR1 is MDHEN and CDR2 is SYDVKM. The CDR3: CASSLMDRAGYEQYF. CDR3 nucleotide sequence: TGTGCCAGCAGTCTCATGGACAGGGCTGGTTACGAGCAGTACTTC.

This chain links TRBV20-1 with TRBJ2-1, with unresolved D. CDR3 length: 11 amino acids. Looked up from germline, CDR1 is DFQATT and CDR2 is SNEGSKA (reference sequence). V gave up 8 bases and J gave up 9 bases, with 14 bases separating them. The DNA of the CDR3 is TGCAGTACCAACCTCCGCGGTGAGCAGTTCTTC. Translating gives CSTNLRGEQFF.

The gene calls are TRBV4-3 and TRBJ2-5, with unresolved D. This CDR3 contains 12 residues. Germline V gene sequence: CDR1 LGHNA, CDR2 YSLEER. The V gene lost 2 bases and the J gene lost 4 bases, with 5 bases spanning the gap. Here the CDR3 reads CASSQNGETQYF. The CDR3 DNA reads TGCGCCAGCAGCCAAAACGGAGAGACCCAGTACTTC.

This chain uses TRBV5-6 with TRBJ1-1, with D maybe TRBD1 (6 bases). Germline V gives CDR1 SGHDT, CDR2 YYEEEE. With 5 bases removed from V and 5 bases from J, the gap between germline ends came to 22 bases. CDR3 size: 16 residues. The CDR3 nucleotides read TGTGCCAGCAGTTACGTGGGTTTTGGGGGCCAGACTGAAGCTTTCTTT. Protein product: CASSYVGFGGQTEAFF. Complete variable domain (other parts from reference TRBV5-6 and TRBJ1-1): DAGVTQSPTHLIKTRGQQVTLRCSPKSGHDTVSWYQQALGQGPQFIFQYYEEEERQRGNFPDRFSGHQFPNYSSELNVNALLLGDSALYLCASSYVGFGGQTEAFFGQGTRLTVV.

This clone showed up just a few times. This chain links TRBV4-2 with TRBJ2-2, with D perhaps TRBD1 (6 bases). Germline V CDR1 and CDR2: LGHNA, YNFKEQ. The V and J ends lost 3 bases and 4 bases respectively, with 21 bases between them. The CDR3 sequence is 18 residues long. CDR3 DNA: TGTGCCAGCAGCCAGCCCCTGGAGTTCGCCAGGGGCACCGGGGAGCTGTTTTTT. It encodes CASSQPLEFARGTGELFF.

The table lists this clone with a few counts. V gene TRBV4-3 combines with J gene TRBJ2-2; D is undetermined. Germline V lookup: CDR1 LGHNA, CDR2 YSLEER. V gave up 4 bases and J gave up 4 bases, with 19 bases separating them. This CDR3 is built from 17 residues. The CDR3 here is CASSLNSRGRATGELFF. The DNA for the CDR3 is TGCGCCAGCAGCCTTAACTCCCGAGGCAGAGCCACCGGGGAGCTGTTTTTT.

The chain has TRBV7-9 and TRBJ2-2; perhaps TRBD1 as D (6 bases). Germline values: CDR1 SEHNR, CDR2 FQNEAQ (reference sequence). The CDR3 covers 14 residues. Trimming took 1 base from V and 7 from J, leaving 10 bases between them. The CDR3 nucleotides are TGTGCCAGCAGCTTAGACAGGGTCGGCGGGGAGCTGTTTTTT. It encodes CASSLDRVGGELFF.

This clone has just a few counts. The CDR3 DNA follows: TGTGCCAGCAGGGACAGGGGGCTAGGCTCCTACACCTTC. Protein sequence: CASRDRGLGSYTF. This rearrangement joins TRBV2 to TRBJ1-2; 11 bases are a match to TRBD1. V lost 6 bases and J lost 10; bases outside the gene matches: 7. The CDR3 spans 13 residues. Germline V gene data show CDR1 as SNHLY and CDR2 as FYNNEI.

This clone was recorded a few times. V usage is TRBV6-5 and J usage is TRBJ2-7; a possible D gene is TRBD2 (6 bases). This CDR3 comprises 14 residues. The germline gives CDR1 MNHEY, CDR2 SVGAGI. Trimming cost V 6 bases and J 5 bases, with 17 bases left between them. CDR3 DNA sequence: TGTGCCAGCAGGTTCGCGGGGAAAGGGGACGAGCAGTACTTC. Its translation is CASRFAGKGDEQYF.

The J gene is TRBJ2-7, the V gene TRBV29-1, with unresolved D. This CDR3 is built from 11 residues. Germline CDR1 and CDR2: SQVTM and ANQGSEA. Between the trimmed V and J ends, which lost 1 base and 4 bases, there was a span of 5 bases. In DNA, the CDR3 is TGCAGCGTTGAAGCTCCTTACGAGCAGTACTTC. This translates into CSVEAPYEQYF.

In DNA form, the CDR3 reads TGTGCCAGCAGCTTGGAGACTAGCGGGTACACAGATACGCAGTATTTT. Residues: CASSLETSGYTDTQYF. This chain uses TRBV5-6 with TRBJ2-3, with 10 bases lining up with TRBD2. V lost 0 bases to trimming and J lost 2 bases; unmatched junction nucleotides: 3. Per the germline V gene, CDR1 is SGHDT and CDR2 is YYEEEE. The CDR3 is 16 amino acids.

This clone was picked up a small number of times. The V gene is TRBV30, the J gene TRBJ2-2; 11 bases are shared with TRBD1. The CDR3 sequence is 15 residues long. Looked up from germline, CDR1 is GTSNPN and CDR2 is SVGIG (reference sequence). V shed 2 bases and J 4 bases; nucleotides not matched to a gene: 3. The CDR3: CAWSSGTGGTGELFF. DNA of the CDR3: TGTGCCTGGAGTTCCGGGACAGGGGGCACCGGGGAGCTGTTTTTT.

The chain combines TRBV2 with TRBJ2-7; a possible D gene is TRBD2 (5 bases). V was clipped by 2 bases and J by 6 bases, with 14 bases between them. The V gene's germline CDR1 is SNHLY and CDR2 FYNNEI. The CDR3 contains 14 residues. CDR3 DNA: TGTGCCAGCAGTGAAATTTTGAGGGCCGCCGAGCAGTACTTC. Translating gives CASSEILRAAEQYF.

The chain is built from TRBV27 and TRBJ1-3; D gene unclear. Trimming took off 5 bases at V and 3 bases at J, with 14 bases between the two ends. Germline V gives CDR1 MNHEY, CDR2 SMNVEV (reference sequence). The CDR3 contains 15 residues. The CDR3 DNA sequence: TGTGCCAGCAGTGCTCGAGGTCTGTATGGAAACACCATATATTTT. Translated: CASSARGLYGNTIYF.

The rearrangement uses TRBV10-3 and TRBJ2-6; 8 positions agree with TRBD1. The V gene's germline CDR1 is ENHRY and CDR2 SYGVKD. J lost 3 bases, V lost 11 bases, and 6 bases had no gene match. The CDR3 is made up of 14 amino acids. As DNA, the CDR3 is TGTGCCGCAGGGGGCGATGGTGGGGCCAACGTCCTGACTTTC. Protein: CAAGGDGGANVLTF.

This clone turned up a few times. The CDR3: CASSVDEGWTDTQYF. CDR3 sequence (DNA): TGTGCCAGCAGCGTAGACGAGGGATGGACAGATACGCAGTATTTT. The chain combines TRBV9 with TRBJ2-3; perhaps TRBD2 as D (5 bases). CDR1 is SGDLS and CDR2 is YYNGEE in the germline V gene. The CDR3 is 15 residues long. V lost 0 bases and J 3 bases, leaving 11 bases between the germline ends.